The 3 T cell receptor beta chains reported below all come from one sample, sequenced in a study of blood T cell repertoires in COVID-19 (dated by TCRdb to 2018 to 2021). Receptor amplification or capture employed the immunoSEQ multiplex PCR assay. The source is immuneACCESS, and TCRdb retained only in-frame sequences with V and J called. Part of the clones is not carried over; for the studies checked, unresolved V genes explain less than half of this, and the remainder is unexplained. The sample table contains about 80,000 clones; only one count was recorded for around 82% of them. The top ten hold 20% to 25% of the sample. Source material: peripheral blood. The origin of the receptors is a human donor in a cohort sampled during active COVID-19.

The rearrangement joins TRBV28 to TRBJ2-6; no clear D. The CDR3 contains 16 residues. The germline CDR1 and CDR2 sequences are MDHEN and SYDVKM. V lost 6 bases and J lost 1, with 13 bases in between. The CDR3 DNA reads TGTGCCAGCAGCCATGCTCGGGTATCTGGGGCCAACGTCCTGACTTTC. Its translation: CASSHARVSGANVLTF. Combining the CDR3 with reference TRBV28 and TRBJ2-6 gives the whole variable domain DVKVTQSSRYLVKRTGEKVFLECVQDMDHENMFWYRQDPGLGLRLIYFSYDVKMKEKGDIPEGYSVSREKKERFSLILESASTNQTSMYLCASSHARVSGANVLTFGAGSRLTVL.

The chain employs TRBV5-4 and TRBJ2-5; 9 nucleotides align to TRBD2. V was pared by 0 bases and J by 2 bases, with 2 bases of the junction left unmatched. The CDR3 sequence is 15 residues long. The germline gives CDR1 SGHNT, CDR2 YYREEE (reference sequence). DNA of the CDR3: TGTGCCAGCAGCTTGGCCCTAGCGGGACAAGAGACCCAGTACTTC. Amino acid sequence: CASSLALAGQETQYF.

The chain combines TRBV11-1 with TRBJ1-5; no reliable D call. The CDR3 totals 13 residues. The ends were cut back, 5 bases at V and 4 bases at J, with 9 bases in the middle. In germline, CDR1 is SGHAT, CDR2 FQDESV (reference sequence). This CDR3 is CASSRSENQPQHF. Written as DNA, the CDR3 is TGTGCCAGCAGCCGAAGCGAGAATCAGCCCCAGCATTTT.